The 21 T cell receptor beta chains reported below all come from one sample, sequenced in a study of cytomegalovirus exposure and HLA in healthy donors. Researchers ran the PCR with 60 Vbeta and 13 Jbeta primers. Produced via immunoSEQ multiplex PCR; TCRdb's table is partial and in-frame only. Among roughly 80,000 clones, 77% were seen once, and the ten largest hold under 3%. The sample comprised PBMCs. Receptors were obtained from a man aged 45-65 years in good health and CMV-seropositive.

V is TRBV18 and J is TRBJ2-3; D is perhaps TRBD2 (5 bases). This CDR3 is built from 15 residues. V shed 1 base and J shed 3 bases, with 11 bases lying between them. CDR1 and CDR2 (germline): KGHSH, LQKENI. CDR3 sequence (DNA): TGTGCCAGCTCACCACTAGCAGGCGGGACAGATACGCAGTATTTT. Its translation is CASSPLAGGTDTQYF.

This clone is a singleton in its sample. This chain joins TRBV10-3 and TRBJ2-7, with 13 bases matching TRBD2. With 4 bases clipped from V and 4 bases from J, the junction kept 10 bases outside the gene matches. The CDR3 length is 17 residues. Germline values: CDR1 ENHRY, CDR2 SYGVKD. The CDR3 spells CAISGTGTSGTGYEQYF. The DNA for the CDR3 is TGTGCCATCAGTGGTACCGGGACTAGCGGGACTGGTTACGAGCAGTACTTC.

The chain uses TRBV5-1 and TRBJ1-1, with 9 bases that match TRBD1. The CDR3 length is 15 residues. The junction had 4 bases not matched to a gene; V was cut back by 3 bases and J by 1 base. Germline V gene lookup returns CDR1 SGHRS and CDR2 YFSETQ. The DNA for the CDR3 is TGCGCCAGCAGCTCGACAGGGGGGCGGAACACTGAAGCTTTCTTT. Its translation: CASSSTGGRNTEAFF. The full variable domain, in which reference TRBV5-1 and TRBJ1-1 provide the parts outside the CDR3, is KAGVTQTPRYLIKTRGQQVTLSCSPISGHRSVSWYQQTPGQGLQFLFEYFSETQRNKGNFPGRFSGRQFSNSRSEMNVSTLELGDSALYLCASSSTGGRNTEAFFGQGTRLTVV.

The V and J genes are TRBV19 and TRBJ1-1; 10 bases match TRBD1. J was trimmed by 4 bases and V by 10 bases; bases with no gene match: 9. This CDR3 is built from 14 residues. Germline values: CDR1 LNHDA, CDR2 SQIVND (reference sequence). This CDR3 reads CATGQGIAVTEAFF. The CDR3 DNA reads as TGTGCCACGGGACAGGGGATAGCGGTCACTGAAGCTTTCTTT.

The rearrangement links TRBV7-3 to TRBJ2-1; TRBD2 aligns across 10 bases. From germline, CDR1 is SGHTA and CDR2 FQGTGA. The CDR3 runs to 16 residues. Trimming removed 5 bases from V and 2 bases from J; junction bases left unmatched: 6. Here the CDR3 DNA reads TGTGCCAGCAGCCCTTCTAGCGGGAGAACCTACAATGAGCAGTTCTTC. This codes for CASSPSSGRTYNEQFF.

The rearrangement uses TRBV9 and TRBJ1-1; the D gene is possibly TRBD1 (5 bases). The ends were cut back, 2 bases at V and 8 bases at J, with 10 bases in the middle. This CDR3 is built from 12 residues. Looked up from germline, CDR1 is SGDLS and CDR2 is YYNGEE. The DNA for the CDR3 is TGTGCCAGCAGCGTCACAGGTGGAGAAGCTTTCTTT. Translating it yields CASSVTGGEAFF.

V and J are TRBV14 and TRBJ2-1; tentatively, D is TRBD1 (5 bases). From germline, CDR1 is SGHDN and CDR2 FVKESK. V was clipped by 1 base and J by 8 bases, with 27 bases between them. This CDR3 has 19 residues. In DNA, the CDR3 is TGTGCCAGCAGCCAAGGGACATGGAGTCTCCGAGCCTCCGGCGATGAGCAGTTCTTC. Protein sequence: CASSQGTWSLRASGDEQFF.

V and J are TRBV5-1 and TRBJ2-1; 9 bases line up with TRBD1. The CDR3 is 14 residues long. V lost 5 bases and J lost 8; bases outside the gene matches: 8. The germline V gene has CDR1 SGHRS and CDR2 YFSETQ. CDR3 in amino acids: CASRSTGGRDEQFF. The CDR3 DNA follows: TGCGCCAGCAGGTCTACAGGGGGCAGGGATGAGCAGTTCTTC.

This clone was counted once. The rearrangement joins TRBV14 to TRBJ2-3, with 7 bases aligning to TRBD2. V lost 0 bases, J lost 1 base, and 16 bases stayed unmatched. The CDR3 has 20 amino acids. Per germline, CDR1 SGHDN and CDR2 FVKESK. This chain's CDR3 is CASSQDLIDVAGIGTDTQYF. DNA for the CDR3: TGTGCCAGCAGCCAAGACCTAATTGATGTAGCGGGTATTGGCACAGATACGCAGTATTTT. The full variable domain, with the rest looked up from reference TRBV14 and TRBJ2-3, is EAGVTQFPSHSVIEKGQTVTLRCDPISGHDNLYWYRRVMGKEIKFLLHFVKESKQDESGMPNNRFLAERTGGTYSTLKVQPAELEDSGVYFCASSQDLIDVAGIGTDTQYFGPGTRLTVL.

The rearrangement joins TRBV7-3 to TRBJ2-2; 8 nucleotides line up with TRBD2. V shed 4 bases and J 7 bases; nucleotides not matched to a gene: 17. CDR3 length: 18 amino acids. Germline CDR1 is SGHTA and CDR2 is FQGTGA. The CDR3 DNA follows: TGTGCCAGCAGCTCCCCGCTGGGCGCGGGAGGATCCAGCGGGGAGCTGTTTTTT. Translation gives CASSSPLGAGGSSGELFF.

The chain carries TRBV27 and TRBJ1-4; TRBD1 agrees at 8 bases. Trimming removed 8 bases from V and 8 bases from J; junction bases left unmatched: 7. The CDR3 is made up of 13 amino acids. Germline CDR1 is MNHEY and CDR2 is SMNVEV (reference sequence). In DNA, the CDR3 is TGTGCCAGCCGACAGGGGCGGTTAGAAAAACTGTTTTTT. Amino acids: CASRQGRLEKLFF.

Written as DNA, the CDR3 is TGTGCCAGCAGCTTAGATGCGGGAGGATTGTTCAATGAGCAGTTCTTC. This gives the protein CASSLDAGGLFNEQFF. The rearrangement uses TRBV11-2 and TRBJ2-1, with 8 bases lining up with TRBD2. The CDR3 runs to 16 residues. Per germline, CDR1 SGHAT and CDR2 FQNNGV. The V and J ends lost 0 bases and 6 bases, in that order; junction bases with no gene match: 7.

The table lists this clone with a count of one. V is TRBV7-2 and J is TRBJ1-2; 10 bases are a match to TRBD1. The V segment lost 6 bases and the J segment 6 bases; nucleotides outside the gene matches: 10. Germline assignment: CDR1 SGHTA and CDR2 FQGNSA. The CDR3 covers 15 residues. CDR3 protein: CASSPWGGQGHGYTF. The CDR3 DNA reads as TGTGCCAGCAGTCCTTGGGGGGGACAGGGGCATGGCTACACCTTC.

This clone was picked up a small number of times. The V gene is TRBV11-1, the J gene TRBJ2-2, with TRBD1 identical over 10 bases. The germline CDR1 and CDR2 sequences are SGHAT and FQDESV (reference sequence). V lost 1 base and J lost 7; bases outside the gene matches: 3. This CDR3 is built from 15 residues. The CDR3 bases are TGTGCCAGCAGCTTAGTGACAGGGGGCGGCGGGGAGCTGTTTTTT. Translated: CASSLVTGGGGELFF.

This chain connects TRBV5-6 to TRBJ2-3; the D gene is possibly TRBD2 (5 bases). Germline lookup yields CDR1 SGHDT and CDR2 YYEEEE. V lost 0 bases, J lost 5 bases, and 10 bases lay in between. This CDR3 has 14 residues. DNA of the CDR3: TGTGCCAGCAGCTTGGTGCTAGCAGGAGATACGCAGTATTTT. Its translation: CASSLVLAGDTQYF.

CDR3 sequence (DNA): TGTGCCAGCAGCTTAGTATCGAATGAGCAGTTCTTC. Translated: CASSLVSNEQFF. The V and J genes are TRBV7-9 and TRBJ2-1; D gene ambiguous. Germline V gene data show CDR1 as SEHNR and CDR2 as FQNEAQ (reference sequence). The CDR3 length is 12 residues. Trimming took 1 base from V and 7 from J, leaving 5 bases between them.

The rearrangement links TRBV6-6 to TRBJ2-1; perhaps TRBD2 as D (6 bases). Trimming took 4 bases from V and 3 from J, leaving 7 bases between them. Germline CDR1 MNHNY, CDR2 SVGAGI (reference sequence). There are 13 residues in the CDR3. As DNA, the CDR3 is TGTGCCAGCAGTTTTAGCGGCTACAATGAGCAGTTCTTC. It translates to CASSFSGYNEQFF.

The CDR3 DNA is TGTGCCAGCAGCTTGGAAGGGAGTAGCGGTCTATACACAGATACGCAGTATTTT. The encoded protein is CASSLEGSSGLYTDTQYF. The chain recombines TRBV5-4 with TRBJ2-3; D is perhaps TRBD2 (6 bases). Germline V gene sequence: CDR1 SGHNT, CDR2 YYREEE (reference sequence). Trimming removed 0 bases at V and 2 bases at J, with 19 bases between. The CDR3 is made up of 18 amino acids.

The chain employs TRBV5-4 and TRBJ1-1; D may be TRBD1 (6 bases). Germline-derived CDR1 and CDR2 are SGHNT and YYREEE (reference sequence). The ends were cut back, 0 bases at V and 5 bases at J, with 11 bases in the middle. This CDR3 has 14 residues. CDR3 loop: CASSLEGGQTEAFF. The DNA of the CDR3 is TGTGCCAGCAGCTTGGAGGGGGGGCAGACTGAAGCTTTCTTT.

This chain links TRBV4-2 with TRBJ2-1; D is uncertain. Trimming shortened V by 4 bases and J by 6 bases, and 10 bases separated the two germline ends. Germline V gives CDR1 LGHNA, CDR2 YNFKEQ. There are 13 residues in the CDR3. In DNA form, the CDR3 reads TGTGCCAGCAGCCCCCGGGTGTCCAATGAGCAGTTCTTC. It codes for CASSPRVSNEQFF.

V and J are TRBV7-3 and TRBJ2-3, with D tentatively TRBD2 (6 bases). Trimming removed 3 bases from V and 0 bases from J, with 10 bases in between. The CDR3 contains 15 residues. Germline V gene lookup returns CDR1 SGHTA and CDR2 FQGTGA. The CDR3 spells CASSFGTHSTDTQYF. CDR3 nucleotides: TGTGCCAGCAGCTTCGGGACTCATAGCACAGATACGCAGTATTTT.